This TCR beta chain was sequenced for a study of blood T cell repertoires in COVID-19. TCRdb keeps only in-frame clones here, not all; method: immunoSEQ multiplex PCR. The sample lists tens of thousands of clones, about nine tenths seen once, with approximately 8.8% in the top ten. Material for sequencing was peripheral blood. The TCR was taken from a human donor with active COVID-19. The donor label of this sample is uncertain.

CDR3 DNA sequence: TGTGCCAGCAGCCGAGGGACAGGGGGGACTGAAGCTTTCTTT. Translating gives CASSRGTGGTEAFF. The genes are TRBV7-8 and TRBJ1-1; 11 bases are a match to TRBD1. The V and J ends lost 5 bases and 5 bases, in that order; junction bases with no gene match: 4. Germline V gene data show CDR1 as SGHVS and CDR2 as FQNEAQ. The length of the CDR3 is 14 residues.